The sequence of this T cell receptor beta chain was determined in a study of T cell responses to AZD1222 COVID-19 vaccine. Whole-study findings and limits: Among AZD1222 vaccinees, only five to seven were seropositive at baseline. Spike was spanned by vaccine-associated CD4 TCRs, which were dominant at 160-218 and 743-854.

Data came from immunoSEQ multiplex PCR; TCRdb stores just in-frame clones and leaves some out. The sample includes about 94,000 clones, less than 85% of them seen just once. The V and J ends lost 4 bases and 0 bases, in that order; junction bases with no gene match: 8. Germline CDR1 reads SGHVS; CDR2 reads FQNEAQ. The CDR3 has 18 residues. In regard to this clone: Its antigen is not known.

The receptor was isolated from an adult who received the AZD1222 COVID-19 vaccine. The chain carries TRBV7-8 and TRBJ2-4; 11 nucleotides align to TRBD2. This material consisted of peripheral blood, taken 28 days after the second AZD1222 dose. In nucleotides, the CDR3 is TGTGCCAGCAGCTCCCTCTCCGGGACTAGCGGAGCCAAAAACATTCAGTACTTC. Translating gives CASSSLSGTSGAKNIQYF.